This entry features one T cell receptor beta chain sequence. The antigen is not known. Per germline, CDR1 MGHRA and CDR2 YSYEKL. V was pared by 2 bases and J by 7 bases, with 9 bases between. The CDR3 is 13 amino acids. These data come from a study of cytomegalovirus exposure and HLA in healthy donors. General study findings and limits: It was reportedly the case that the classifier diagnosed cytomegalovirus status with high specificity and sensitivity. TCR beta chains numbering under 200 were designated cytomegalovirus-associated.

Healthy bone marrow donors formed the donor group. The PCR ran on 60 Vbeta and 13 Jbeta primers. Repertoires were generated with immunoSEQ multiplex PCR, while TCRdb's copy carries only in-frame clones and drops some. The sample holds approximately 160,000 clones, roughly 80% seen once. The chain recombines TRBV4-1 with TRBJ1-5, with D perhaps matching TRBD1 (6 bases). This sequence originates from a girl aged 2-10 years in good health and CMV-seropositive. What was sequenced was PBMCs. CDR3 region: CASSQNRDQPQHF. Here the CDR3 DNA reads TGCGCCAGCAGCCAAAACAGGGACCAGCCCCAGCATTTT.